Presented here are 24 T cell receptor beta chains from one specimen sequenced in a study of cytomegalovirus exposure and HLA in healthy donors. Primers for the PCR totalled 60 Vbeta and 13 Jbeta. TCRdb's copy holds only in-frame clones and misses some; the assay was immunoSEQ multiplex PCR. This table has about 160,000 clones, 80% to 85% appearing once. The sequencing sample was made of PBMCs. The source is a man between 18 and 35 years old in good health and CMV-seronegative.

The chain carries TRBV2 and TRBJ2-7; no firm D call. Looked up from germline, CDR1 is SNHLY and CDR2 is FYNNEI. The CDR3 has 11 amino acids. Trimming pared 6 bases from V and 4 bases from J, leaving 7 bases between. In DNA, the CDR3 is TGTGCCAGCAGCGAGATGTACGAGCAGTACTTC. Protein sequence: CASSEMYEQYF.

In nucleotides, the CDR3 is TGTGCCAGCAGTGCCCGACAGGGAGCCGGCTACACCTTC. The encoded protein is CASSARQGAGYTF. The genes are TRBV6-4 and TRBJ1-2, with 7 bases fitting TRBD1. The CDR3 runs 13 residues. V was clipped by 4 bases and J by 8 bases; unmatched bases: 7. Germline assignment: CDR1 MRHNA and CDR2 SNTAGT.

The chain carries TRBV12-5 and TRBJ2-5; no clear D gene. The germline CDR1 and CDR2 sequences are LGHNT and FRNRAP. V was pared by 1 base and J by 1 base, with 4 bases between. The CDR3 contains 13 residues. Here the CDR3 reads CASGLEPQETQYF. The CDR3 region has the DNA TGTGCTAGTGGTTTGGAGCCCCAAGAGACCCAGTACTTC.

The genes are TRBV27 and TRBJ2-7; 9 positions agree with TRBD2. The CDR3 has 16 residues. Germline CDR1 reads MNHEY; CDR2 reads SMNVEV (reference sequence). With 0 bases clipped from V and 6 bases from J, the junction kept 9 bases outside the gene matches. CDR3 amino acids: CASSLSGVAGVREQYF. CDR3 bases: TGTGCCAGCAGTTTATCGGGGGTAGCGGGAGTGCGCGAGCAGTACTTC.

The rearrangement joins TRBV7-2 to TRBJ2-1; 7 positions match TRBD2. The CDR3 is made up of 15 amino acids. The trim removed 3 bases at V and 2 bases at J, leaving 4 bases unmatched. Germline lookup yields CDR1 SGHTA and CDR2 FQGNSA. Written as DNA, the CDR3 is TGTGCCAGCAGCTTTAGCCGGGGGGCCTACAATGAGCAGTTCTTC. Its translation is CASSFSRGAYNEQFF.

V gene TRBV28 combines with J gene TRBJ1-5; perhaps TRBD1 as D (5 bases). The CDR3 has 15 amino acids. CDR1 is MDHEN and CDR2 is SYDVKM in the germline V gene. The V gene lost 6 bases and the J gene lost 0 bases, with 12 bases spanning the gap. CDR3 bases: TGTGCCAGCAGAGCCGACAGTCCTAGCAATCAGCCCCAGCATTTT. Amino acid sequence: CASRADSPSNQPQHF.

The CDR3 reads CASSIEAGGSYEQYF. In nucleotides, the CDR3 is TGTGCCAGTAGTATAGAAGCGGGAGGGAGCTACGAGCAGTACTTC. J is TRBJ2-7 and V is TRBV19; 10 nucleotides agree with TRBD2. The CDR3 runs to 15 residues. Losses at the gene ends were 0 bases for V and 3 bases for J; bases not matched to a gene: 2. Germline V CDR1 and CDR2: LNHDA, SQIVND (reference sequence).

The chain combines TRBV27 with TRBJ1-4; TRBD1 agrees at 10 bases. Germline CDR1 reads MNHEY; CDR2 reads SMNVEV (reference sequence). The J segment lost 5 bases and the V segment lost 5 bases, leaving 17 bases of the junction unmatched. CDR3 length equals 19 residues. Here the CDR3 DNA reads TGTGCCAGCAGTCCCGGCGGGGGCCTTCCGGGACAGGGGAATGAAAAACTGTTTTTT. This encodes CASSPGGGLPGQGNEKLFF.

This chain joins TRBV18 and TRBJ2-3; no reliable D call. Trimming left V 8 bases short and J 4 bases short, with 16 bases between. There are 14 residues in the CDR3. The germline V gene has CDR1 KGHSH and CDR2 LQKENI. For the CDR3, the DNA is TGTGCCAGCGGTTTGAAAGAGAGAGCAGATACGCAGTATTTT. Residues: CASGLKERADTQYF.

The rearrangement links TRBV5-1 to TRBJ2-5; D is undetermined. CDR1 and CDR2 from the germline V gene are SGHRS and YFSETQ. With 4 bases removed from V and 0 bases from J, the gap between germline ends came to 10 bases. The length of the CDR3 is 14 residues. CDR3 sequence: CASSPYGYQETQYF. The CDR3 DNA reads TGCGCCAGCAGCCCGTACGGGTACCAAGAGACCCAGTACTTC. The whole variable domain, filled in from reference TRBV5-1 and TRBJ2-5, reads KAGVTQTPRYLIKTRGQQVTLSCSPISGHRSVSWYQQTPGQGLQFLFEYFSETQRNKGNFPGRFSGRQFSNSRSEMNVSTLELGDSALYLCASSPYGYQETQYFGPGTRLLVL.

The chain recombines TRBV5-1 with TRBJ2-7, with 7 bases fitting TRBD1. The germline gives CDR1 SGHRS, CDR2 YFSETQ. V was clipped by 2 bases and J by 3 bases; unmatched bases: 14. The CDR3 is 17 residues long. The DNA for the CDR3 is TGCGCCAGCAGCTTTCCTCTAAATCCGGGACAGAACTACGAGCAGTACTTC. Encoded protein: CASSFPLNPGQNYEQYF.

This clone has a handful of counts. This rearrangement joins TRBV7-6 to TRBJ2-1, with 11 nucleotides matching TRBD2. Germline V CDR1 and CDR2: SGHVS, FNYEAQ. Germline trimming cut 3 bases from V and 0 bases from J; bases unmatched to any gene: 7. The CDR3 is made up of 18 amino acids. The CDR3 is CASSLRTSGPDSYNEQFF. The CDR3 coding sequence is TGTGCCAGCAGCTTGCGGACTAGCGGGCCTGACTCCTACAATGAGCAGTTCTTC.

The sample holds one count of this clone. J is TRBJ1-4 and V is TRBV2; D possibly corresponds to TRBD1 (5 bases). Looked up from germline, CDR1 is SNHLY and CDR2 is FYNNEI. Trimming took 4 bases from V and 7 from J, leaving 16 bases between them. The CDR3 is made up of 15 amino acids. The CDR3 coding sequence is TGTGCCAGCAGTGGAAGGACAACGGACGGTGAAAAACTGTTTTTT. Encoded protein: CASSGRTTDGEKLFF.

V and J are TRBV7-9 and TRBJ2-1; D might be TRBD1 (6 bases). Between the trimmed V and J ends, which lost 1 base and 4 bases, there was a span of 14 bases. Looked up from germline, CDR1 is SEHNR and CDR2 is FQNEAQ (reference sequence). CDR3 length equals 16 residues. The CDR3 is CASSLGTVQGYNEQFF. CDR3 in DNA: TGTGCCAGCAGCTTAGGGACAGTCCAAGGATACAATGAGCAGTTCTTC.

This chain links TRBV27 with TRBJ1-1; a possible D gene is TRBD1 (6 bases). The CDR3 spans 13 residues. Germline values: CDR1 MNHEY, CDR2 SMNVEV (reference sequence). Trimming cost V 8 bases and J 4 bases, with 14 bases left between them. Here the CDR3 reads CASALGGATEAFF. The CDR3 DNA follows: TGTGCCAGCGCCCTAGGGGGGGCCACTGAAGCTTTCTTT.

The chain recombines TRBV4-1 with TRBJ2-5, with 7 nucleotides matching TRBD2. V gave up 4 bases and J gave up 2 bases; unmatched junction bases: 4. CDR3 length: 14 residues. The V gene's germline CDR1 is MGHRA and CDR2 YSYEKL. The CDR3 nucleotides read TGCGCCAGCAGCCGCAGTAGCGGGCAAGAGACCCAGTACTTC. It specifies CASSRSSGQETQYF.

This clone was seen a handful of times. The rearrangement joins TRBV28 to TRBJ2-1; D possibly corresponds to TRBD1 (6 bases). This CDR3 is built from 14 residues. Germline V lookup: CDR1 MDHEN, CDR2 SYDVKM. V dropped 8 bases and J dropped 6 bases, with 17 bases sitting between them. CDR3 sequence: CASRPAGVSNEQFF. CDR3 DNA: TGTGCCAGCCGGCCGGCAGGGGTGTCCAATGAGCAGTTCTTC.

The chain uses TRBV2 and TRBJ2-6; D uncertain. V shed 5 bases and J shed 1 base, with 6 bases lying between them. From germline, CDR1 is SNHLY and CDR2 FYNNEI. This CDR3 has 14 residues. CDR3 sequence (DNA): TGTGCCAGCAGTCCGAGATCTGGGGCCAACGTCCTGACTTTC. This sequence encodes CASSPRSGANVLTF.

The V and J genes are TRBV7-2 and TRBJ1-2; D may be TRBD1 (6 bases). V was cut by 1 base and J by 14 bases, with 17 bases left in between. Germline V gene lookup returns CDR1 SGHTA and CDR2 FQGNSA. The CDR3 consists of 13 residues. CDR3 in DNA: TGTGCCAGCAGCTTAGAAGTCCCCAGGGGCACGACCTTC. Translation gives CASSLEVPRGTTF.

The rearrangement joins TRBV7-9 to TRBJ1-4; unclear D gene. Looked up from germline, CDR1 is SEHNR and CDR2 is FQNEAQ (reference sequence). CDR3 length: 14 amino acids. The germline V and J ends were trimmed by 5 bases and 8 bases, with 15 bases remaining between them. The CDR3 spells CASSVMWGEEKLFF. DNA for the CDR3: TGTGCCAGCAGCGTTATGTGGGGAGAGGAAAAACTGTTTTTT. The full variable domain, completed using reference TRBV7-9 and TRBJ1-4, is DTGVSQNPRHKITKRGQNVTFRCDPISEHNRLYWYRQTLGQGPEFLTYFQNEAQLEKSRLLSDRFSAERPKGSFSTLEIQRTEQGDSAMYLCASSVMWGEEKLFFGSGTQLSVL.

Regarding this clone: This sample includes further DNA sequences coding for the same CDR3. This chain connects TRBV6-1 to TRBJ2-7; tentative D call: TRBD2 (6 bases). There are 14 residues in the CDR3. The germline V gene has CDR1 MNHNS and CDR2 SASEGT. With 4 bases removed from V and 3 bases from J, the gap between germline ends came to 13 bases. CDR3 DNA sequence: TGTGCCAGCAGTGGCCGGACGGGGGTCTACGAGCAGTACTTC. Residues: CASSGRTGVYEQYF.

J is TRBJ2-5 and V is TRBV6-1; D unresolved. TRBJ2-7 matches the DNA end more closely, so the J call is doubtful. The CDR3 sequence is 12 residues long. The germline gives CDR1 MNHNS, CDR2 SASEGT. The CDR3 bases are TGTGCCAGCAGTGTTTCGGGTTACGAGCAGTACTTC. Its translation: CASSVSGYEQYF.

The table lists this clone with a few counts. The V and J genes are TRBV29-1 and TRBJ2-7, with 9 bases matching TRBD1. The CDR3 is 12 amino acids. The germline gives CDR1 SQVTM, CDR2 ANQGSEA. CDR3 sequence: CSCSQGAEEQYF. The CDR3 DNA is TGCAGTTGCTCACAGGGGGCGGAAGAGCAGTACTTC.

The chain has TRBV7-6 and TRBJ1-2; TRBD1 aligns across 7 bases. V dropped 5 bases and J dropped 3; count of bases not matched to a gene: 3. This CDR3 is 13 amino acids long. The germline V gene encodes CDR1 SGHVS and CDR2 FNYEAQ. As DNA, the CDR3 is TGTGCCAGCAGCGCCGACAGGGACTATGGCTACACCTTC. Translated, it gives CASSADRDYGYTF.